These 14 T cell receptor beta chains share one sample of origin, sequenced in a study of blood T cells in healthy people across ages. Together with a sample-barcoded 5' primer, a J-beta primer mix was included in a second PCR lasting roughly 6 to 12 cycles. Each CDR3 protein is one row after TCRdb ran MiXCR on the 5' RACE reads. Of about 670,000 distinct CDR3 sequences listed, around 38% are singletons. Input material: blood. The receptors stem from a man older than 75 in good health.

The chain has TRBV20-1 and TRBJ2-7; no definite D call. CDR1 is DFQATT, CDR2 SNEGSKA, per germline (reference sequence). The CDR3 runs to 12 residues. V was cut by 6 bases and J by 3 bases, with 12 bases left in between. The CDR3 region is CSAVGVGYEQYF. DNA of the CDR3: TGCAGTGCCGTGGGTGTCGGCTACGAGCAGTACTTC.

Many counts were recorded for this clonotype. This chain joins TRBV29-1 and TRBJ2-3, with D perhaps TRBD1 or TRBD2 (5 bases each). This CDR3 spans 14 amino acids. Trimming stripped 3 bases from V and 4 bases from J, with 14 bases between. Germline lookup yields CDR1 SQVTM and CDR2 ANQGSEA. This CDR3 is CSVDGQGEADTQYF. Here the CDR3 DNA reads TGCAGCGTTGATGGTCAGGGAGAGGCAGATACGCAGTATTTT.

V is TRBV14 and J is TRBJ1-1, with D uncertain. Per germline, CDR1 SGHDN and CDR2 FVKESK. The CDR3 has 13 residues. V lost 4 bases to trimming and J lost 0 bases, with 6 bases between them. In nucleotides, the CDR3 is TGTGCCAGCAGCCTTCACATGAACACTGAAGCTTTCTTT. Encoded protein: CASSLHMNTEAFF.

In its sample, this clonotype was seen many times. J is TRBJ2-1 and V is TRBV29-1; 7 nucleotides line up with TRBD2. The CDR3 totals 14 residues. CDR1 and CDR2 from the germline V gene are SQVTM and ANQGSEA. The V and J ends lost 8 bases and 4 bases, in that order; junction bases with no gene match: 11. CDR3 sequence: CSSGGGPLYNEQFF. The CDR3 DNA sequence: TGCAGCTCTGGGGGAGGGCCTCTGTACAATGAGCAGTTCTTC.

The DNA for the CDR3 is TGCGCCAGCAGCTTGGAGGGTAGTCTCTATGGCTACACCTTC. The encoded protein is CASSLEGSLYGYTF. The rearrangement joins TRBV5-1 to TRBJ1-2, with D unclear. With 0 bases removed from V and 4 bases from J, the gap between germline ends came to 10 bases. Germline V lookup: CDR1 SGHRS, CDR2 YFSETQ. The CDR3 is 14 residues long.

This clonotype was observed a few times. One junction end does not reproduce the germline sequence, and a read error may be involved. J is TRBJ1-1 and V is TRBV4-1; D may be TRBD1 (6 bases). This CDR3 is 15 amino acids long. The germline CDR1 and CDR2 sequences are MGHRA and YSYEKL. The DNA for the CDR3 is TGCGCCAGCAGCCACAGGACAGTCACGAACGCTGAAGCTTTCTTT. Its translation: CASSHRTVTNAEAFF.

This clonotype turned up a few times. The chain uses TRBV7-9 and TRBJ1-4, with D tentatively TRBD1 (6 bases). The V gene's germline CDR1 is SEHNR and CDR2 FQNEAQ (reference sequence). This CDR3 contains 15 residues. The V end lost 6 bases, the J end lost 3 bases, and 14 bases lay between the germline ends. The CDR3 coding sequence is TGTGCCAGCAGTCAGGGGTCCCCATCTAATGAAAAACTGTTTTTT. Amino acids: CASSQGSPSNEKLFF.

There are a few counts of this clonotype. V is TRBV7-2 and J is TRBJ2-7, with TRBD2 identical over 15 bases. After removal of 5 bases from V and 7 bases from J, the junction contained 9 bases not matched to a gene. This CDR3 spans 16 amino acids. Germline-derived CDR1 and CDR2 are SGHTA and FQGNSA. In DNA, the CDR3 is TGTGCCAGCAGCCGACGGACTAGCGGGGGGGCCTGGGAGCAGTACTTC. This codes for CASSRRTSGGAWEQYF.

V is TRBV9 and J is TRBJ2-1, with D possibly TRBD2 on 5 matching bases. The J call may be in error: the DNA end matches TRBJ2-7 better. The CDR3 is made up of 16 amino acids. The germline V gene has CDR1 SGDLS and CDR2 YYNGEE. CDR3 in amino acids: CASSVGVAGLHNEQYF. In DNA form, the CDR3 reads TGTGCCAGCAGCGTAGGAGTGGCAGGACTGCACAATGAGCAGTACTTC.

This sequence joins TRBV5-1 and TRBJ2-7; D call uncertain. In germline, CDR1 is SGHRS, CDR2 YFSETQ. Trimming took off 0 bases at V and 3 bases at J, with 7 bases between the two ends. The CDR3 sequence is 13 residues long. CDR3 in DNA: TGCGCCAGCAGCTTGGAGCCCCACTACGAGCAGTACTTC. Protein: CASSLEPHYEQYF.

The gene calls are TRBV6-5 and TRBJ2-1, with 8 bases identical to TRBD2. CDR3 length equals 16 residues. V was clipped by 4 bases and J by 11 bases; unmatched bases: 16. Germline-derived CDR1 and CDR2 are MNHEY and SVGAGI. This CDR3 is CASSFASGRPGNKQFF. CDR3 nucleotides: TGTGCCAGCAGTTTTGCTAGCGGGCGCCCCGGGAATAAGCAGTTCTTC.

This clonotype was recorded only once. The chain couples TRBV9 to TRBJ2-7; TRBD2 is a possible D gene (5 bases). Germline V lookup: CDR1 SGDLS, CDR2 YYNGEE. The CDR3 spans 14 residues. The ends were cut back, 4 bases at V and 6 bases at J, with 17 bases in the middle. In DNA form, the CDR3 reads TGTGCCAGCAGCTCCGAAGGACTCCGGGGCGAGCAGTACTTC. Its protein is CASSSEGLRGEQYF. Full variable domain (missing parts from reference TRBV9 and TRBJ2-7): DSGVTQTPKHLITATGQRVTLRCSPRSGDLSVYWYQQSLDQGLQFLIQYYNGEERAKGNILERFSAQQFPDLHSELNLSSLELGDSALYFCASSSEGLRGEQYFGPGTRLTVT.

The V gene is TRBV7-2, the J gene TRBJ2-2; TRBD2 matches at 8 bases. The CDR3 consists of 14 residues. Trimming took 4 bases from V and 7 from J; bases not matched to a gene: 5. The germline V gene has CDR1 SGHTA and CDR2 FQGNSA. The DNA for the CDR3 is TGTGCCAGCAGCTCCCGGGGGGGGAACGGGGAGCTGTTTTTT. As protein: CASSSRGGNGELFF.

The chain is built from TRBV28 and TRBJ1-5; D gene unclear. V was clipped by 7 bases and J by 0 bases, with 10 bases between them. The germline V gene has CDR1 MDHEN and CDR2 SYDVKM. The CDR3 has 14 residues. The CDR3 nucleotides read TGTGCCAGCAAAGAAGGGAATAGCAATCAGCCCCAGCATTTT. The encoded protein is CASKEGNSNQPQHF. Full variable domain (missing parts from reference TRBV28 and TRBJ1-5): DVKVTQSSRYLVKRTGEKVFLECVQDMDHENMFWYRQDPGLGLRLIYFSYDVKMKEKGDIPEGYSVSREKKERFSLILESASTNQTSMYLCASKEGNSNQPQHFGDGTRLSIL.